These 9 T cell receptor beta chains were all obtained from the same sample, sequenced in a study of cytomegalovirus exposure and HLA in healthy donors. The PCR made use of 60 Vbeta and 13 Jbeta primers. Sequencing used immunoSEQ multiplex PCR; TCRdb keeps in-frame clones, though not all of them. The sample holds 55,000 to 85,000 clones, roughly 74% seen once. The sequencing sample was made of PBMCs. All receptors derive from a man between 18 and 29 years old in good health and CMV-seropositive.

This chain joins TRBV7-2 and TRBJ1-5; TRBD1 is a possible D gene (5 bases). Germline V CDR1 and CDR2: SGHTA, FQGNSA. Trimming took 1 base from V and 7 from J, leaving 11 bases between them. This CDR3 spans 14 amino acids. CDR3 residues: CASSLGTRSQPQHF. In DNA form, the CDR3 reads TGTGCCAGCAGCTTAGGGACAAGGTCCCAGCCCCAGCATTTT.

The sample holds a few counts of this clone. The rearrangement uses TRBV7-2 and TRBJ2-3; the D is unclear. Germline lookup yields CDR1 SGHTA and CDR2 FQGNSA. With 5 bases removed from V and 2 bases from J, the gap between germline ends came to 17 bases. This CDR3 is 16 amino acids long. CDR3 residues: CASSPWHLRYTDTQYF. The DNA of the CDR3 is TGTGCCAGCAGCCCTTGGCACCTCAGGTACACAGATACGCAGTATTTT. Filled out from reference TRBV7-2 and TRBJ2-3, the complete variable domain reads GAGVSQSPSNKVTEKGKDVELRCDPISGHTALYWYRQSLGQGLEFLIYFQGNSAPDKSGLPSDRFSAERTGGSVSTLTIQRTQQEDSAVYLCASSPWHLRYTDTQYFGPGTRLTVL.

The chain combines TRBV2 with TRBJ1-1; D is uncertain. Trimming removed 5 bases from V and 0 bases from J, with 10 bases in between. The CDR3 contains 14 residues. In germline, CDR1 is SNHLY, CDR2 FYNNEI. In nucleotides, the CDR3 is TGTGCCAGCAGTCTGAGAGAGGTGAACACTGAAGCTTTCTTT. Amino acids: CASSLREVNTEAFF.

The rearrangement uses TRBV18 and TRBJ1-5; D unclear. From germline, CDR1 is KGHSH and CDR2 LQKENI. V was trimmed by 4 bases and J by 2 bases, leaving 15 bases between them. This CDR3 is built from 16 residues. The CDR3 is CASSLIAEGGNQPQHF. CDR3 nucleotides: TGTGCCAGCTCACTAATAGCGGAGGGCGGCAATCAGCCCCAGCATTTT.

This clone was counted a few times. J is TRBJ2-7 and V is TRBV5-1; TRBD2 aligns across 7 bases. V gave up 7 bases and J gave up 3 bases; unmatched junction bases: 7. The CDR3 consists of 13 residues. The germline V gene encodes CDR1 SGHRS and CDR2 YFSETQ. As DNA, the CDR3 is TGCGCCAGCTCGGAGGGAGGGATCTACGAGCAGTACTTC. As protein: CASSEGGIYEQYF.

The chain recombines TRBV10-3 with TRBJ1-1; 7 bases are shared with TRBD1. The germline V gene has CDR1 ENHRY and CDR2 SYGVKD. The CDR3 runs 13 residues. V dropped 5 bases and J dropped 6; count of bases not matched to a gene: 6. CDR3 loop: CAISSGTEAEAFF. Written as DNA, the CDR3 is TGTGCCATCAGTTCCGGGACAGAGGCTGAAGCTTTCTTT.

V usage is TRBV4-1 and J usage is TRBJ1-4, with TRBD1 matching 10 bases. V dropped 0 bases and J dropped 8; count of bases not matched to a gene: 6. Germline CDR1 and CDR2: MGHRA and YSYEKL. The CDR3 sequence is 16 residues long. CDR3 coding DNA: TGCGCCAGCAGCCAAGATGAGGGACAGGGGATGGAAAAACTGTTTTTT. Translated, it gives CASSQDEGQGMEKLFF.

This clone was seen just once. This chain uses TRBV4-1 with TRBJ1-5; D is ambiguous. CDR3 length equals 15 residues. V lost 4 bases and J 8 bases, leaving 18 bases between the germline ends. CDR1 and CDR2 (germline): MGHRA, YSYEKL. CDR3: CASSRAYPGAEPQHF. The CDR3 DNA sequence: TGCGCCAGCAGCCGAGCGTATCCCGGCGCCGAGCCCCAGCATTTT.

This clone was seen only once. This chain links TRBV28 with TRBJ2-7, with TRBD2 matching over 7 bases. Germline V gene sequence: CDR1 MDHEN, CDR2 SYDVKM. The CDR3 has 14 amino acids. The V gene end was trimmed by 3 bases and the J gene end by 2 bases; junction bases not matched to a gene: 4. The chain's CDR3 is CASSLAGDTYEQYF. The CDR3 region has the DNA TGTGCCAGCAGTTTGGCGGGAGACACCTACGAGCAGTACTTC.